Below are 19 T cell receptor beta chains sequenced from a single sample in a study of cytomegalovirus exposure and HLA in healthy donors (dated by TCRdb to between 2016 and 2019). The protocol used for the library was the immunoSEQ multiplex PCR assay. For the multiplex PCR, a mixture combining 60 forward primers for TCR Vbeta segments and 13 reverse primers for TCR Jbeta segments was used. TCRdb stores this immuneACCESS table with in-frame sequences only. Part of the clones is absent; in the studies checked, under half of the shortfall reflects unresolved V genes, and no reason is known for the rest. Counted in this sample were roughly 120,000 clones; 81% of them appeared once. The ten largest account for about 3.9% of the sample. The sample comprised PBMCs. The origin of the receptors is a woman aged 25 to 45 in good health and CMV-seronegative.

The rearrangement uses TRBV7-8 and TRBJ2-7; perhaps TRBD2 as D (5 bases). Germline assignment: CDR1 SGHVS and CDR2 FQNEAQ. V was clipped by 5 bases and J by 2 bases, with 19 bases between them. There are 16 residues in the CDR3. The CDR3 sequence: CASSGGLDPTTYEQYF. The CDR3, as DNA: TGTGCCAGCAGCGGAGGCCTGGACCCGACGACCTACGAGCAGTACTTC.

This clone was seen only once. The CDR3 loop reads CASSYSGSSTYEQYF. CDR3 DNA sequence: TGTGCCAGCAGCTATAGCGGGAGTAGCACCTACGAGCAGTACTTC. The chain uses TRBV7-2 and TRBJ2-7, with TRBD2 identical over 9 bases. CDR1 and CDR2 from the germline V gene are SGHTA and FQGNSA. Trimming removed 4 bases from V and 2 bases from J; junction bases left unmatched: 6. This CDR3 region has 15 residues.

The V call is TRBV4-1, the J call TRBJ1-5, with 9 positions matching TRBD1. Germline trimming cut 2 bases from V and 4 bases from J; bases unmatched to any gene: 6. The germline V gene has CDR1 MGHRA and CDR2 YSYEKL. The CDR3 is 16 amino acids. The CDR3 DNA is TGCGCCAGCAGCCAACCCGGACAGGGGTCAAATCAGCCCCAGCATTTT. As protein: CASSQPGQGSNQPQHF.

V and J are TRBV28 and TRBJ2-2; D is possibly TRBD2 (5 bases). Germline-derived CDR1 and CDR2 are MDHEN and SYDVKM. This CDR3 region has 15 residues. Trimming shortened V by 2 bases and J by 0 bases, and 7 bases separated the two germline ends. CDR3: CASSLPGTNTGELFF. The CDR3 bases are TGTGCCAGCAGTTTACCGGGGACGAACACCGGGGAGCTGTTTTTT.

This sequence joins TRBV28 and TRBJ1-5; 9 bases agree with TRBD1. The V gene's germline CDR1 is MDHEN and CDR2 SYDVKM. The CDR3 is 17 amino acids. Trimming removed 5 bases from V and 0 bases from J; junction bases left unmatched: 8. CDR3 amino acids: CASSTPGTGYSNQPQHF. Written as DNA, the CDR3 is TGTGCCAGCAGTACACCCGGGACAGGGTATAGCAATCAGCCCCAGCATTTT.

The chain joins TRBV4-1 to TRBJ2-7, with TRBD2 as a possible D gene (5 bases). The CDR3 extends over 15 amino acids. Germline assignment: CDR1 MGHRA and CDR2 YSYEKL. The V end was cut by 1 base, the J end by 5 bases, with 15 bases between. In nucleotides, the CDR3 is TGCGCCAGCAGCCAAGGAAGTCTAGCCTTGGACGAGCAGTACTTC. Protein: CASSQGSLALDEQYF.

The chain joins TRBV7-6 to TRBJ2-5; D might be TRBD2 (6 bases). Judging by the DNA end, TRBJ2-7 fits better; the J call may be wrong. Germline CDR1 SGHVS, CDR2 FNYEAQ. The CDR3 loop spans 14 amino acids. The CDR3 sequence is CASSARDPTYEQYF. The CDR3, as DNA: TGTGCCAGCAGCGCGCGGGACCCGACCTACGAGCAGTACTTC.

The chain uses TRBV2 and TRBJ1-2; possibly TRBD1 for D (6 bases). This CDR3 is built from 14 residues. The germline V gene encodes CDR1 SNHLY and CDR2 FYNNEI. The V end was cut by 10 bases, the J end by 0 bases, with 15 bases between. The CDR3 DNA reads as TGTGCCATCTTGCGACAGGCTACTAACTATGGCTACACCTTC. It is translated as CAILRQATNYGYTF. Combining the CDR3 with reference TRBV2 and TRBJ1-2 gives the whole variable domain EPEVTQTPSHQVTQMGQEVILRCVPISNHLYFYWYRQILGQKVEFLVSFYNNEISEKSEIFDDQFSVERPDGSNFTLKIRSTKLEDSAMYFCAILRQATNYGYTFGSGTRLTVV.

The chain is built from TRBV4-3 and TRBJ2-3; tentative D call: TRBD1 (5 bases). This CDR3 spans 14 amino acids. CDR1 and CDR2 (germline): LGHNA, YSLEER. V was cut by 6 bases and J by 2 bases, with 12 bases left in between. CDR3 loop: CASRGVSLTDTQYF. CDR3 nucleotide sequence: TGCGCCAGCAGAGGGGTGAGCCTCACAGATACGCAGTATTTT.

Note on this clone: The identical CDR3 is also encoded by other nucleotide sequences in the sample. V usage is TRBV7-2 and J usage is TRBJ1-4; D is possibly TRBD1 (6 bases). Per germline, CDR1 SGHTA and CDR2 FQGNSA. The length of the CDR3 is 13 residues. Trimming left V 4 bases short and J 7 bases short, with 10 bases between. The CDR3 loop is CASSSQGSEKLFF. CDR3 DNA sequence: TGTGCCAGCAGCTCCCAGGGGAGTGAAAAACTGTTTTTT.

This clone was found once. This chain connects TRBV19 to TRBJ2-1; 7 bases align to TRBD1. The CDR3 loop spans 13 amino acids. The ends lost 6 bases at V and 7 bases at J; junction bases unmatched: 6. CDR1 is LNHDA, CDR2 SQIVND, per germline (reference sequence). The DNA for the CDR3 is TGTGCCAGTAGCACCCTACAGGGGAATGAGCAGTTCTTC. Its protein is CASSTLQGNEQFF. Supplemented by reference TRBV19 and TRBJ2-1, the full variable domain reads DGGITQSPKYLFRKEGQNVTLSCEQNLNHDAMYWYRQDPGQGLRLIYYSQIVNDFQKGDIAEGYSVSREKKESFPLTVTSAQKNPTAFYLCASSTLQGNEQFFGPGTRLTVL.

This chain connects TRBV5-1 to TRBJ2-7; 10 positions agree with TRBD1. The J segment lost 5 bases and the V segment lost 3 bases, leaving 8 bases of the junction unmatched. CDR3 length equals 15 residues. Germline loops: CDR1 SGHRS, CDR2 YFSETQ. This CDR3 is CASSSRTGGTHEQYF. The CDR3 region has the DNA TGCGCCAGCAGCTCAAGGACAGGGGGTACCCACGAGCAGTACTTC.

A note on this clone: The same CDR3 arises from other DNA sequences in this sample as well. This rearrangement joins TRBV6-1 to TRBJ1-5; D gene ambiguous. V was shortened by 0 bases and J by 0 bases, with 6 bases between the two germline ends. The CDR3 runs 15 residues. The germline V gene has CDR1 MNHNS and CDR2 SASEGT. The chain's CDR3 is CASSEAAGSNQPQHF. As DNA, the CDR3 is TGTGCCAGCAGTGAAGCGGCGGGTAGCAATCAGCCCCAGCATTTT.

This clone was seen just once. V gene TRBV19 combines with J gene TRBJ1-1, with D tentatively TRBD1 (5 bases). Germline assignment: CDR1 LNHDA and CDR2 SQIVND (reference sequence). This CDR3 region has 13 residues. V shed 6 bases and J shed 1 base, with 9 bases lying between them. The CDR3 DNA follows: TGTGCCAGTAGGGGAGGGACGAACACTGAAGCTTTCTTT. It codes for CASRGGTNTEAFF.

The chain couples TRBV10-3 to TRBJ1-5; weak D call: TRBD1 (5 bases). V was trimmed by 3 bases and J by 6 bases, leaving 9 bases between them. CDR1 and CDR2 from the germline V gene are ENHRY and SYGVKD. The length of the CDR3 is 13 residues. CDR3 sequence (DNA): TGTGCCATCAGTGATCGGGGGACTCAGCCCCAGCATTTT. It specifies CAISDRGTQPQHF.

V and J are TRBV4-3 and TRBJ2-5; TRBD1 might be the D (5 bases). Trimming took off 0 bases at V and 11 bases at J, with 19 bases between the two ends. Per germline, CDR1 LGHNA and CDR2 YSLEER. The CDR3 runs 15 residues. The CDR3 DNA reads as TGCGCCAGCAGCCAAGATCGGGCAGGGCCAGAACAGCAGTACTTC. Amino acid sequence: CASSQDRAGPEQQYF.

This rearrangement joins TRBV6-5 to TRBJ1-5, with D hard to call. The CDR3 runs to 13 residues. CDR1 is MNHEY, CDR2 SVGAGI, per germline. V was clipped by 6 bases and J by 0 bases, with 6 bases between them. Here the CDR3 DNA reads TGTGCCAGCAGGGCATATAGCAATCAGCCCCAGCATTTT. Protein sequence: CASRAYSNQPQHF.

On this clone: An end of the junction differs from the germline gene, which may be a read error. The CDR3 is CAGSPLSGDLTYEQYF. The CDR3 coding sequence is TGTGCCGGCAGTCCATTAAGCGGGGACTTAACCTACGAGCAGTACTTC. The chain joins TRBV27 to TRBJ2-7; 7 bases agree with TRBD2. This CDR3 is built from 16 residues. The germline V gene has CDR1 MNHEY and CDR2 SMNVEV (reference sequence).

In this sample, this clone turned up a few times. The J gene is TRBJ2-7, the V gene TRBV6-1; a possible D gene is TRBD1 (6 bases). V was trimmed by 3 bases and J by 2 bases, leaving 11 bases between them. The CDR3 is 14 residues long. Germline values: CDR1 MNHNS, CDR2 SASEGT. The CDR3: CASSEVTGTYEQYF. CDR3 in DNA: TGTGCCAGCAGTGAGGTTACAGGGACCTACGAGCAGTACTTC.